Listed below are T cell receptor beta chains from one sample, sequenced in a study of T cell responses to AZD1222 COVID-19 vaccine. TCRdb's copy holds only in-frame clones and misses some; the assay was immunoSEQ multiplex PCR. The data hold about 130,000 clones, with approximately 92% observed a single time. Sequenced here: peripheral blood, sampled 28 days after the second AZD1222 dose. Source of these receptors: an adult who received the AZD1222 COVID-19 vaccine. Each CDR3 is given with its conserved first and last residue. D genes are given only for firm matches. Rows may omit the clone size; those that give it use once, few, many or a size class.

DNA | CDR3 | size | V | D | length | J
TGCAGCGTTGGGGACAGGCTCTACGAGCAGTACTTC | CSVGDRLYEQYF | . | TRBV29-1 | TRBD1 | 12 | TRBJ2-7
TGTGCCAGCAGCCCTGGGTCTCAGGGGAGAGCTACGCAGTATTTT | CASSPGSQGRATQYF | . | TRBV11-3 | . | 15 | TRBJ2-3
TGTGCCAGCAGTCCGTGGGCAGCAACTTACAATGAGCAGTTCTTC | CASSPWAATYNEQFF | . | TRBV27 | . | 15 | TRBJ2-1
TGTGCCTGGAGACGGACGGGGAACACTGAAGCTTTCTTT | CAWRRTGNTEAFF | . | TRBV30 | . | 13 | TRBJ1-1
TGTGCCAGCAGCTTGAAAGCGGGAGGATCCGATGAGCAGTTCTTC | CASSLKAGGSDEQFF | . | TRBV5-5 | TRBD2 | 15 | TRBJ2-1
TGTGCCAGCAGCCCGGGACAGGGCGGGAGCAATCAGCCCCAGCATTTT | CASSPGQGGSNQPQHF | once | TRBV7-9 | TRBD1 | 16 | TRBJ1-5
TGTGCCAGCAGGGGTGGGACAGGGGCTTCCTACGAGCAGTACTTC | CASRGGTGASYEQYF | . | TRBV6-5 | TRBD1 | 15 | TRBJ2-7
TGTGCCAGCAGCAGGTCCGGGACAGTCGGGGATACGCAGTATTTT | CASSRSGTVGDTQYF | once | TRBV5-5 | TRBD1 | 15 | TRBJ2-3
TGTGCCAGCAGCCAAGACCCGGGACTAGCAGACACCGGGGAGCTGTTTTTT | CASSQDPGLADTGELFF | . | TRBV4-2 | TRBD2 | 17 | TRBJ2-2
TGTGCCAGCACCCCGGGACGGCTCGCAGATACGCAGTATTTT | CASTPGRLADTQYF | few | TRBV6-2/TRBV6-3 | . | 14 | TRBJ2-3
TGTGCCACCAGTGATAACGGGAGGTACAATGAGCAGTTCTTC | CATSDNGRYNEQFF | . | TRBV24-1 | TRBD2 | 14 | TRBJ2-1
TGTGCCAGCAGTTCTCGACAGGATAGCAATCAGCCCCAGCATTTT | CASSSRQDSNQPQHF | . | TRBV6-6 | . | 15 | TRBJ1-5
TGTGCCACCAGCAGAGCTGCCGGTTTGGCCTACAATGAGCAGTTCTTC | CATSRAAGLAYNEQFF | . | TRBV15 | . | 16 | TRBJ2-1
TGTGCCAGCAGCCAAGAGGGATCGCTGGGGCAGCATTTT | CASSQEGSLGQHF | . | TRBV3-1/TRBV3-2 | . | 13 | TRBJ1-5
TGTGCCAGCTCACCGGGTGGAGGGGCTCCTGAAAAACTGTTTTTT | CASSPGGGAPEKLFF | . | TRBV18 | . | 15 | TRBJ1-4
TGTGCCTCGTCCGACTCACCCGACCCGCTTAATAGCAATCAGCCCCAGCATTTT | CASSDSPDPLNSNQPQHF | . | TRBV30 | . | 18 | TRBJ1-5
TGTGCCAGCAGTGAAACCCTCGACAGACTGAACTATGGCTACACCTTC | CASSETLDRLNYGYTF | . | TRBV6-1 | . | 16 | TRBJ1-2
TGTGCCAGTAGAAGGGACAGGGGTGGATATGGCTACACCTTC | CASRRDRGGYGYTF | . | TRBV19 | TRBD1 | 14 | TRBJ1-2
TGCAGCGTTGAAGAGGCCGGGGCCCCCCGCTACGAGCAGTACTTC | CSVEEAGAPRYEQYF | . | TRBV29-1 | . | 15 | TRBJ2-7
TGTGCCAGCCTATTTGCAAACGGACAGGGCTCTGGAAACACCATATATTTT | CASLFANGQGSGNTIYF | . | TRBV28 | TRBD1 | 17 | TRBJ1-3
TGCGCCAGCAGCCCAAAGACAGGGGGCGGCTCGGGCGAAAAACTGTTTTTT | CASSPKTGGGSGEKLFF | . | TRBV5-1 | TRBD1 | 17 | TRBJ1-4
TGCAGTGCTAGTCATCAGGAGGTGAAATACGAGCAGTACTTC | CSASHQEVKYEQYF | . | TRBV20-1 | . | 14 | TRBJ2-7
TGTGCCAGCAGTTACTCACAGATAACTAACTATGGCTACACCTTC | CASSYSQITNYGYTF | . | TRBV6-5 | . | 15 | TRBJ1-2
TGTGCCAGCAGCTTGGACAGTTTCTACGAGCAGTACTTC | CASSLDSFYEQYF | . | TRBV5-4 | . | 13 | TRBJ2-7
TGTGCCAGCAGTGACGGAGAAGCTGAGCAGTTCTTC | CASSDGEAEQFF | . | TRBV6-4 | . | 12 | TRBJ2-1
TGCGCCAGCAGCTTGCAGGGGGCTAGGAACACTGAAGCTTTCTTT | CASSLQGARNTEAFF | . | TRBV5-1 | TRBD1 | 15 | TRBJ1-1
TGTGCCACCAGTGGCGGAGCAGGGGGCTCGATTCAGCCCCAGCATTTT | CATSGGAGGSIQPQHF | . | TRBV24-1 | TRBD1 | 16 | TRBJ1-5
TGCAGCGTTGTAGGTTCGAGCACAGATACGCAGTATTTT | CSVVGSSTDTQYF | . | TRBV29-1 | . | 13 | TRBJ2-3
TGTGCCAGCAGTTACTCGCAGGGGAGTGAGCAGTTCTTC | CASSYSQGSEQFF | . | TRBV6-2/TRBV6-3 | . | 13 | TRBJ2-1
TGTGCCAGTCCCCCCTCCAGCGGGAGGCCCCCCTGGAGCGAGCAGTACTTC | CASPPSSGRPPWSEQYF | . | TRBV28 | TRBD2 | 17 | TRBJ2-7
TGTGCCACCAGTGATTCGGCTAAAGGCAATGAGCAGTTCTTC | CATSDSAKGNEQFF | . | TRBV24-1 | . | 14 | TRBJ2-1
TGTGCCAGCCTCGCCCGCAGGTACACCGGGGAGCTGTTTTTT | CASLARRYTGELFF | . | TRBV6-5 | . | 14 | TRBJ2-2
TGTGCCACCAGCAGTGCCGGGACATCTGGAAACACCATATATTTT | CATSSAGTSGNTIYF | . | TRBV15 | . | 15 | TRBJ1-3
TGTGCCAGTAGTGCCCCGCTGACAGTCAACACTGAAGCTTTCTTT | CASSAPLTVNTEAFF | . | TRBV19 | . | 15 | TRBJ1-1
TGTGCCAGCAGCTTAGGCCTAGGAGAGCAGTTCTTC | CASSLGLGEQFF | . | TRBV11-2 | . | 12 | TRBJ2-1
TGTGCCAGCAGTCCTCCGACAGGGACTAGCGGATACAATGAGCAGTTCTTC | CASSPPTGTSGYNEQFF | . | TRBV3-1/TRBV3-2 | TRBD2 | 17 | TRBJ2-1
TGTGCCATCAGTGCCGGGACAGGGAACGGGGCCAACGTCCTGACTTTC | CAISAGTGNGANVLTF | . | TRBV10-3 | TRBD1 | 16 | TRBJ2-6
TGTGCCAGCCCCACGCGGGCTAGCGGGGGGACCGGGGAGCTGTTTTTT | CASPTRASGGTGELFF | once | TRBV7-9 | TRBD2 | 16 | TRBJ2-2
TGTGCCAGCAGCACCCCGGGTCAGCCTACTCCCTCTGGAAACACCATATATTTT | CASSTPGQPTPSGNTIYF | . | TRBV28 | . | 18 | TRBJ1-3
TGTGCCAGCTCACAAACCACCGGGGTCACAGGGAGAAACTATGGCTACACCTTC | CASSQTTGVTGRNYGYTF | . | TRBV18 | . | 18 | TRBJ1-2
TGTGCCAGCAGTGAGATGGGGGGCGGCACTGAAGCTTTCTTT | CASSEMGGGTEAFF | . | TRBV6-1 | . | 14 | TRBJ1-1
TGTGCCAGTAGTATAGATGCCGCCCCGTCTAGGCATGGCTACACCTTC | CASSIDAAPSRHGYTF | . | TRBV19 | . | 16 | TRBJ1-2
TGTGCCAGCAGCCAAGATGAAGGACTAGCAGCCTACACCGGGGAGCTGTTTTTT | CASSQDEGLAAYTGELFF | . | TRBV3-1/TRBV3-2 | TRBD2 | 18 | TRBJ2-2
TGTGCCAGTAGTATAGATTGGAACACCTACGAGCAGTACTTC | CASSIDWNTYEQYF | . | TRBV19 | . | 14 | TRBJ2-7
TGTGCCAGACGGACGGGACTAGCGGGAGAAGCCCCAGATACGCAGTATTTT | CARRTGLAGEAPDTQYF | . | TRBV10-3 | TRBD2 | 17 | TRBJ2-3
TGTGCCAGCAGCCTCAAGGAGGGCCCTAATTCACCCCTCCACTTT | CASSLKEGPNSPLHF | . | TRBV3-1/TRBV3-2 | . | 15 | TRBJ1-6
TGTGCCAGCTCAACGGGACAGAACACTGAAGCTTTCTTT | CASSTGQNTEAFF | . | TRBV18 | . | 13 | TRBJ1-1
TGTGCCAGCAGCCGCACCTGGCAGGAGCTTCATAATTCACCCCTCCACTTT | CASSRTWQELHNSPLHF | . | TRBV11-2 | . | 17 | TRBJ1-6
TGCGCCAGCAGCCAAGAACTCCGACTAGCGGCTAGCACAGATACGCAGTATTTT | CASSQELRLAASTDTQYF | . | TRBV4-3 | TRBD2 | 18 | TRBJ2-3
TGTGCCAGCAGTGCGCCGACAAGAAACACTGAAGCTTTCTTT | CASSAPTRNTEAFF | . | TRBV27 | . | 14 | TRBJ1-1
TGTGCCAGCAGTTCGGATCAGCCCCAGCATTTT | CASSSDQPQHF | . | TRBV12-3/TRBV12-4 | . | 11 | TRBJ1-5
TGTGCCAGCAGTGAGAGGATGACAGGGAAAGATTCACCCCTCCACTTT | CASSERMTGKDSPLHF | . | TRBV2 | TRBD1 | 16 | TRBJ1-6
TGCGCCAGCAGCTTCGGACAGCCAGGGGATACGCAGTATTTT | CASSFGQPGDTQYF | . | TRBV5-1 | . | 14 | TRBJ2-3
TGTGCCAGCAGCAAAAATGGGACAGGGGACCTTAACTATGGCTACACCTTC | CASSKNGTGDLNYGYTF | once | TRBV21-1 | . | 17 | TRBJ1-2
TGTGCCAGCAGCCAACAGGGTGGGCAAGAGACCCAGTACTTC | CASSQQGGQETQYF | . | TRBV3-1/TRBV3-2 | . | 14 | TRBJ2-5
TGTGCCAGCAGTTCGACAAGCGGGAGATTAAATGAGCAGTTCTTC | CASSSTSGRLNEQFF | . | TRBV3-1/TRBV3-2 | TRBD2 | 15 | TRBJ2-1